The 28 T cell receptor beta chains reported below all come from one sample, sequenced in a study of blood T cell repertoires in COVID-19. Here immunoSEQ multiplex PCR was the method, and the copy in TCRdb shows in-frame clones only, minus some. The table records under 300,000 clones, about 90% of them present only once. The sequencing sample was made of peripheral blood. The receptors shown here come from a man aged 55-75 years who had recovered from COVID-19.

The chain uses TRBV30 and TRBJ1-6; 7 nucleotides align to TRBD1. The CDR3 extends over 15 amino acids. V shed 3 bases, J shed 7 bases, and the junction held 9 bases outside the gene matches. The germline V gene encodes CDR1 GTSNPN and CDR2 SVGIG (reference sequence). The CDR3 nucleotides are TGTGCCTGGAGCGGGCCGGCAGGGGGGAATTCACCCCTCCACTTT. It yields the protein CAWSGPAGGNSPLHF.

The rearrangement links TRBV24-1 to TRBJ2-1; no definite D call. V was pared by 0 bases and J by 9 bases, with 8 bases between. In germline, CDR1 is KGHDR, CDR2 SFDVKD. The CDR3 contains 13 residues. Here the CDR3 reads CATSDLIVGEQFF. CDR3 sequence (DNA): TGTGCCACCAGTGATTTGATAGTTGGTGAGCAGTTCTTC.

V usage is TRBV27 and J usage is TRBJ2-7; tentatively, D is TRBD1 (5 bases). The V gene lost 6 bases and the J gene lost 2 bases, with 14 bases spanning the gap. Germline-derived CDR1 and CDR2 are MNHEY and SMNVEV (reference sequence). The CDR3 has 14 amino acids. In DNA, the CDR3 is TGTGCCAGCAGCCTGACAGCCGGAACCTACGAGCAGTACTTC. Protein sequence: CASSLTAGTYEQYF.

This sequence joins TRBV5-6 and TRBJ2-3, with D perhaps TRBD2 (7 bases). Trimming removed 3 bases at V and 7 bases at J, with 21 bases between. Germline CDR1 reads SGHDT; CDR2 reads YYEEEE. The CDR3 has 16 amino acids. CDR3 coding DNA: TGTGCCAGCAGCTGGAGCATAGGGGGGGGCGGGTATACGCAGTATTTT. It is translated as CASSWSIGGGGYTQYF.

The chain has TRBV7-8 and TRBJ1-6; 10 bases are a match to TRBD1. The V gene's germline CDR1 is SGHVS and CDR2 FQNEAQ. CDR3 length: 15 amino acids. V shed 5 bases, J shed 6 bases, and the junction held 4 bases outside the gene matches. Here the CDR3 DNA reads TGTGCCAGCAGCCCACGGGACAGGGGTAATTCACCCCTCCACTTT. Protein product: CASSPRDRGNSPLHF. Full variable domain (rest looked up from reference TRBV7-8 and TRBJ1-6): GAGVSQSPRYKVAKRGQDVALRCDPISGHVSLFWYQQALGQGPEFLTYFQNEAQLDKSGLPSDRFFAERPEGSVSTLKIQRTQQEDSAVYLCASSPRDRGNSPLHFGNGTRLTVT.

This chain links TRBV2 with TRBJ2-1; TRBD2 matches 8 bases. Germline V gives CDR1 SNHLY, CDR2 FYNNEI. This CDR3 is built from 14 residues. The junction had 6 bases not matched to a gene; V was cut back by 2 bases and J by 9 bases. CDR3: CASSELGTRVEQFF. The CDR3 DNA reads as TGTGCCAGCAGTGAATTAGGGACTAGGGTTGAGCAGTTCTTC.

This clone appeared a single time. The chain recombines TRBV19 with TRBJ1-5; tentatively, D is TRBD1 (6 bases). CDR1 is LNHDA, CDR2 SQIVND, per germline (reference sequence). The CDR3 runs 16 residues. Trimming left V 4 bases short and J 4 bases short, with 17 bases between. CDR3 DNA sequence: TGTGCCAGTAGTAAAGCCGGGACACAAGATAATCAGCCCCAGCATTTT. This gives the protein CASSKAGTQDNQPQHF.

The chain links TRBV7-6 to TRBJ1-5, with D tentatively TRBD1 (5 bases). The V end was cut by 5 bases, the J end by 7 bases, with 12 bases between. This CDR3 has 13 amino acids. Germline CDR1 reads SGHVS; CDR2 reads FNYEAQ. CDR3 DNA: TGTGCCAGCAGCCTTACAGGCGGCCAGCCCCAGCATTTT. Its protein is CASSLTGGQPQHF.

This rearrangement joins TRBV5-1 to TRBJ1-5; 9 positions agree with TRBD1. Germline V gene data show CDR1 as SGHRS and CDR2 as YFSETQ. CDR3 length: 15 residues. The V and J ends lost 4 bases and 4 bases, in that order; junction bases with no gene match: 6. CDR3 DNA sequence: TGCGCCAGCAGCGCTACAGGGGGCGGGAATCAGCCCCAGCATTTT. It specifies CASSATGGGNQPQHF.

The rearrangement uses TRBV7-9 and TRBJ2-1, with TRBD2 matching over 7 bases. Trimming at V came to 4 bases and at J to 4 bases, leaving 13 bases not matched to a gene. The germline CDR1 and CDR2 sequences are SEHNR and FQNEAQ (reference sequence). The CDR3 consists of 17 residues. CDR3 loop: CASSSPLKAGNYNEQFF. Written as DNA, the CDR3 is TGTGCCAGCAGCTCGCCCCTAAAAGCGGGGAATTACAATGAGCAGTTCTTC. The full variable domain, with the rest looked up from reference TRBV7-9 and TRBJ2-1, is DTGVSQNPRHKITKRGQNVTFRCDPISEHNRLYWYRQTLGQGPEFLTYFQNEAQLEKSRLLSDRFSAERPKGSFSTLEIQRTEQGDSAMYLCASSSPLKAGNYNEQFFGPGTRLTVL.

This chain connects TRBV19 to TRBJ1-1; no clear D. CDR1 and CDR2 (germline): LNHDA, SQIVND (reference sequence). V dropped 3 bases and J dropped 0 bases, with 14 bases sitting between them. CDR3 length equals 16 residues. The DNA for the CDR3 is TGTGCCAGTAGTATTTTTGGCGGGGTTTTGAACACTGAAGCTTTCTTT. Its protein product is CASSIFGGVLNTEAFF.

This clone appeared a few times. V is TRBV5-1 and J is TRBJ1-6, with 9 bases lining up with TRBD1. J lost 8 bases, V lost 1 base, and 1 base had no gene match. The CDR3 spans 14 residues. CDR1 SGHRS and CDR2 YFSETQ come from the germline V gene. The CDR3: CASSLRDRDSPLHF. In nucleotides, the CDR3 is TGCGCCAGCAGCTTGCGGGACAGGGATTCACCCCTCCACTTT.

This chain links TRBV4-1 with TRBJ2-2; D possibly corresponds to TRBD1 (5 bases). Germline-derived CDR1 and CDR2 are MGHRA and YSYEKL. Trimming cost V 0 bases and J 4 bases, with 9 bases left between them. CDR3 length: 15 amino acids. The DNA for the CDR3 is TGCGCCAGCAGCCAAGACAGGGTCCCCACCGGGGAGCTGTTTTTT. It encodes CASSQDRVPTGELFF.

The genes are TRBV7-2 and TRBJ2-3; 9 bases are shared with TRBD1. The V gene end was trimmed by 3 bases and the J gene end by 7 bases; junction bases not matched to a gene: 5. Germline V gene lookup returns CDR1 SGHTA and CDR2 FQGNSA. The CDR3 totals 14 residues. The CDR3 is CASSFLGTGYTQYF. CDR3 sequence (DNA): TGTGCCAGCAGCTTCCTCGGGACAGGGTATACGCAGTATTTT.

The chain recombines TRBV29-1 with TRBJ1-2; D possibly corresponds to TRBD1 (6 bases). CDR1 is SQVTM and CDR2 is ANQGSEA in the germline V gene. V gave up 4 bases and J gave up 5 bases, with 17 bases separating them. This CDR3 is built from 14 residues. The DNA for the CDR3 is TGCAGCGTTGTTAGGGGGACGGAGATATATGGCTACACCTTC. Protein product: CSVVRGTEIYGYTF.

The genes are TRBV5-6 and TRBJ2-5; a possible D gene is TRBD1 (5 bases). In germline, CDR1 is SGHDT, CDR2 YYEEEE. The CDR3 sequence is 15 residues long. V gave up 2 bases and J gave up 1 base, with 12 bases separating them. The CDR3 is CASSFPGAAQETQYF. The CDR3 region has the DNA TGTGCCAGCAGCTTCCCTGGGGCAGCCCAAGAGACCCAGTACTTC.

This clone came up once. The germline gene is not matched at one end of the junction; a read error may be the cause. The J gene is TRBJ1-2, the V gene TRBV19; 7 bases agree with TRBD1. The CDR3 is made up of 11 amino acids. CDR1 and CDR2 from the germline V gene are LNHDA and SQIVND (reference sequence). The CDR3 is CASSAGQSRSF. The CDR3 DNA is TGTGCCAGTAGTGCGGGACAGTCGAGAAGCTTC.

The genes are TRBV14 and TRBJ1-6, with TRBD1 identical over 7 bases. Germline values: CDR1 SGHDN, CDR2 FVKESK. V lost 3 bases, J lost 14 bases, and 7 bases stayed unmatched. The CDR3 has 13 amino acids. The CDR3 reads CASSQRQGLALHF. The CDR3 nucleotides are TGTGCCAGCAGCCAGCGACAGGGTTTGGCCCTCCACTTT.

The J gene is TRBJ2-5, the V gene TRBV2, with 12 bases aligning to TRBD2. V lost 6 bases and J lost 4; bases outside the gene matches: 6. The CDR3 consists of 15 residues. Germline V gene sequence: CDR1 SNHLY, CDR2 FYNNEI. Here the CDR3 DNA reads TGTGCCAGCAGCTGGACTAGCGGGAAAGTAGAGACCCAGTACTTC. It translates to CASSWTSGKVETQYF.

The V gene is TRBV19, the J gene TRBJ1-1; no clear D. The CDR3 covers 14 residues. Trimming left V 1 base short and J 1 base short, with 7 bases between. Germline-derived CDR1 and CDR2 are LNHDA and SQIVND (reference sequence). CDR3 bases: TGTGCCAGTAGTATAGTCCCGGGGAACACTGAAGCTTTCTTT. It codes for CASSIVPGNTEAFF.

In DNA form, the CDR3 reads TGTGCCAGCTCACCAACCACAGGCAGGGGAAACTATGGCTACACCTTC. Translating gives CASSPTTGRGNYGYTF. The chain combines TRBV18 with TRBJ1-2; tentatively, D is TRBD1 (6 bases). Trimming shortened V by 2 bases and J by 2 bases, and 15 bases separated the two germline ends. Germline V lookup: CDR1 KGHSH, CDR2 LQKENI. The CDR3 extends over 16 amino acids.

This clone was counted once. The chain is built from TRBV6-5 and TRBJ1-6, with 7 bases lining up with TRBD1. V lost 8 bases and J lost 9; bases outside the gene matches: 10. This CDR3 is 14 amino acids long. Germline loops: CDR1 MNHEY, CDR2 SVGAGI. The CDR3: CASQRQGVASPLHF. CDR3 in DNA: TGTGCCAGCCAAAGACAGGGAGTAGCTTCACCCCTCCACTTT.

The rearrangement joins TRBV18 to TRBJ2-1, with D maybe TRBD1 (6 bases). V was pared by 4 bases and J by 5 bases, with 15 bases between. The CDR3 consists of 15 residues. Germline assignment: CDR1 KGHSH and CDR2 LQKENI. This chain's CDR3 is CASSLNWGRDNEQFF. The CDR3, as DNA: TGTGCCAGCTCACTTAACTGGGGGCGGGACAATGAGCAGTTCTTC.

The chain has TRBV7-8 and TRBJ1-1; D is possibly TRBD1 (6 bases). Trimming pared 2 bases from V and 4 bases from J, leaving 8 bases between. The CDR3 consists of 13 residues. Germline CDR1 and CDR2: SGHVS and FQNEAQ. The CDR3 nucleotides read TGTGCCAGCAGCTTACAGGGGAGCACTGAAGCTTTCTTT. It yields the protein CASSLQGSTEAFF.

This chain uses TRBV25-1 with TRBJ2-5; D may be TRBD1 (6 bases). Germline V gene data show CDR1 as MGHDK and CDR2 as SYGVNS. The V and J ends lost 7 bases and 5 bases respectively, with 17 bases between them. The CDR3 covers 14 residues. The CDR3 sequence is CASTPSPRGETQYF. The CDR3 coding sequence is TGTGCCAGCACCCCTTCTCCGAGGGGGGAGACCCAGTACTTC. Full variable domain (outside the CDR3, taken from reference TRBV25-1 and TRBJ2-5): EADIYQTPRYLVIGTGKKITLECSQTMGHDKMYWYQQDPGMELHLIHYSYGVNSTEKGDLSSESTVSRIRTEHFPLTLESARPSHTSQYLCASTPSPRGETQYFGPGTRLLVL.

The chain carries TRBV6-5 and TRBJ1-2; tentative D call: TRBD1 (6 bases). Germline V gene data show CDR1 as MNHEY and CDR2 as SVGAGI. This CDR3 spans 14 amino acids. V dropped 3 bases and J dropped 6 bases, with 14 bases sitting between them. Written as DNA, the CDR3 is TGTGCCAGCAGTTATGAAGGGGGTAGGCATGGCTACACCTTC. Translating it yields CASSYEGGRHGYTF.

The chain links TRBV11-3 to TRBJ2-1; D might be TRBD2 (5 bases). This CDR3 has 12 amino acids. Germline loops: CDR1 SGHNT, CDR2 YENEEA. V lost 0 bases, J lost 8 bases, and 5 bases lay in between. The CDR3 DNA reads TGTGCCAGCAGCTTAGAGGAGGATGAGCAGTTCTTC. Amino acids: CASSLEEDEQFF.

DNA for the CDR3: TGTGCCATCAGTCCCGCCGGGACCCTCCAGGGGACTGAAGCTTTCTTT. Protein: CAISPAGTLQGTEAFF. The J gene is TRBJ1-1, the V gene TRBV10-3, with a weak D call TRBD1 (6 bases). This CDR3 contains 16 residues. V dropped 5 bases and J dropped 5 bases, with 21 bases sitting between them. Germline V gives CDR1 ENHRY, CDR2 SYGVKD.